In its sample, the clone carrying this TCR beta chain was seen a few times. The target antigen is unknown. These data belong to a study of early stage breast cancer tumors. Findings and limits, study-wide: Most shared enriched TCRB sequences were commonly generated ones. Compared with adjacent normal breast, tumors showed around 2.7-fold denser, more clonal T cells.

Germline-derived CDR1 and CDR2 are MDHEN and SYDVKM. The CDR3 covers 15 residues. V was pared by 6 bases and J by 2 bases, with 10 bases of the junction left unmatched. Data came from immunoSEQ multiplex PCR; TCRdb stores just in-frame clones and leaves some out. The repertoire holds roughly 8,400 clones, approximately 77% seen once, with about 8% in the top ten. Sequencing was done on a sample of normal breast tissue next to the tumor. This chain connects TRBV28 to TRBJ2-7; 7 bases fit TRBD1. The sequence came from a person between 55 and 70 years old with breast cancer. CDR3 nucleotide sequence: TGTGCCAGCAGACCCTCTGGGACAGCCACCTACGAGCAGTACTTC. Translation: CASRPSGTATYEQYF.